The 3 T cell receptor beta chains given below trace back to one sample, sequenced in a study of T cell repertoires in cytomegalovirus infection. TCRdb called the reads again in MiXCR, with one record for every CDR3 protein. The sample yields roughly 570,000 distinct CDR3 sequences, roughly 43% seen once. For these receptors, no antigen is known. The sequencing used cultured PBMCs, collected from culture after CMV antigen stimulation. The receptors stem from a human donor in good health (CMV status not recorded). Some clones in this sample may be carry-over from other donors' samples.

J is TRBJ1-1 and V is TRBV5-5, with TRBD1 matching 9 bases. Germline values: CDR1 SGHKS, CDR2 YYEKEE (reference sequence). The CDR3 runs 14 residues. V lost 4 bases and J lost 5; bases outside the gene matches: 6. CDR3 DNA: TGTGCCAGCAGCAAGGTCGACAGGGGGACTGAAGCTTTCTTT. Translating gives CASSKVDRGTEAFF. The variable domain in full, with the rest retrieved from reference TRBV5-5 and TRBJ1-1, is DAGVTQSPTHLIKTRGQQVTLRCSPISGHKSVSWYQQVLGQGPQFIFQYYEKEERGRGNFPDRFSARQFPNYSSELNVNALLLGDSALYLCASSKVDRGTEAFFGQGTRLTVV.

V is TRBV18 and J is TRBJ2-7, with a tentative D call TRBD1 (5 bases). Trimming removed 3 bases at V and 3 bases at J, with 9 bases between. Germline lookup yields CDR1 KGHSH and CDR2 LQKENI. The CDR3 sequence is 13 residues long. The DNA of the CDR3 is TGTGCCAGCTCACCGACAGACAACTACGAGCAGTACTTC. The encoded protein is CASSPTDNYEQYF.

The chain employs TRBV25-1 and TRBJ1-4; a possible D gene is TRBD1 (5 bases). The CDR3 is 15 amino acids. Deletions cut 4 bases from V and 0 bases from J, with 9 bases between. The germline V gene has CDR1 MGHDK and CDR2 SYGVNS. This CDR3 reads CASSGGTATNEKLFF. The CDR3 DNA is TGTGCCAGCAGTGGTGGGACGGCAACTAATGAAAAACTGTTTTTT.